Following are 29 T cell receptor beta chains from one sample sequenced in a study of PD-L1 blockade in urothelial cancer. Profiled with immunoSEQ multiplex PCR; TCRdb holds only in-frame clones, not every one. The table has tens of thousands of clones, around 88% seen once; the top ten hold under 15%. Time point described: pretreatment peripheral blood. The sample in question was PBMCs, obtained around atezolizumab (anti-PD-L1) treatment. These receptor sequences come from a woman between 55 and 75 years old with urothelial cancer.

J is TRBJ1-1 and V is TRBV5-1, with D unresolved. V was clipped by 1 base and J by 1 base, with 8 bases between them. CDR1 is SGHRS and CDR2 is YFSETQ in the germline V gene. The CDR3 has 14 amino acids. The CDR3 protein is CASSLSAGNTEAFF. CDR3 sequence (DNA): TGCGCCAGCAGCTTGTCCGCAGGGAACACTGAAGCTTTCTTT.

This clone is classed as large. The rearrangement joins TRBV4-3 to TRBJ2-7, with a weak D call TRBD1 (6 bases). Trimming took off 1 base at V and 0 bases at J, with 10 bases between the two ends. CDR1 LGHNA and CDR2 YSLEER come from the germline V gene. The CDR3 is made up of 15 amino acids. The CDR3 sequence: CASSQARGGSYEQYF. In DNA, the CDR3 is TGCGCCAGCAGCCAAGCGAGAGGGGGCTCCTACGAGCAGTACTTC.

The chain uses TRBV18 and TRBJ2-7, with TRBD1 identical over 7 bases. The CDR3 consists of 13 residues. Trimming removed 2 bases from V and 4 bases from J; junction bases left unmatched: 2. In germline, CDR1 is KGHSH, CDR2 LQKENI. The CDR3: CASSPGTEYEQYF. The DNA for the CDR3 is TGTGCCAGCTCACCAGGGACAGAGTACGAGCAGTACTTC.

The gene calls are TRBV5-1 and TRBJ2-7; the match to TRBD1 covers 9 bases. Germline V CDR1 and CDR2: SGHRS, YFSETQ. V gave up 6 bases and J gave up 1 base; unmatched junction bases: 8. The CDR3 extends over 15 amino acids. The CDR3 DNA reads TGCGCCAGCACCCGGGACAGGGTATCGTCCTACGAGCAGTACTTC. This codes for CASTRDRVSSYEQYF.

CDR3 protein: CAISDPGQSNYGYTF. The CDR3 nucleotides are TGTGCCATCAGTGACCCGGGACAGTCTAACTATGGCTACACCTTC. The chain has TRBV10-3 and TRBJ1-2; 7 positions agree with TRBD1. The J segment lost 0 bases and the V segment lost 3 bases, leaving 4 bases of the junction unmatched. The CDR3 is made up of 15 amino acids. The germline gives CDR1 ENHRY, CDR2 SYGVKD.

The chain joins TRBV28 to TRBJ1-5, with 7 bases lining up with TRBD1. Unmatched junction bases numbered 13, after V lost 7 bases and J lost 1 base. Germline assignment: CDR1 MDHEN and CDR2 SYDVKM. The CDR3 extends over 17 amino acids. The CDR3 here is CASTFLTGAGSNQPQHF. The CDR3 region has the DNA TGTGCCAGCACTTTCCTAACAGGGGCTGGGAGCAATCAGCCCCAGCATTTT.

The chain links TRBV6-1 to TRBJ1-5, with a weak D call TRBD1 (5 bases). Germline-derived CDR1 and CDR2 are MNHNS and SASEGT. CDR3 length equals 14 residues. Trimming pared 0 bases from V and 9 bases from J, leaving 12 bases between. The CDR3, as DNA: TGTGCCAGCAGTGAAGCCCCGGGGAGGGGGCCCCAGCATTTT. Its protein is CASSEAPGRGPQHF.

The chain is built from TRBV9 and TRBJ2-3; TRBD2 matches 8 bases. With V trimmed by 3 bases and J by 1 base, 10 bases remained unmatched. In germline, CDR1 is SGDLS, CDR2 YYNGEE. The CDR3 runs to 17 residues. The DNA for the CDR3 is TGTGCCAGCAGCGCGAGAGGGGTACTAGCGGGCACAGATACGCAGTATTTT. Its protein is CASSARGVLAGTDTQYF.

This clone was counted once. The CDR3 reads CASSQEWEGYTEAFF. The CDR3 DNA reads as TGTGCCAGCAGCCAAGAATGGGAGGGGTACACTGAAGCTTTCTTT. This chain joins TRBV14 and TRBJ1-1; D may be TRBD1 (5 bases). CDR1 is SGHDN and CDR2 is FVKESK in the germline V gene. The ends were cut back, 0 bases at V and 3 bases at J, with 11 bases in the middle. This CDR3 region has 15 residues.

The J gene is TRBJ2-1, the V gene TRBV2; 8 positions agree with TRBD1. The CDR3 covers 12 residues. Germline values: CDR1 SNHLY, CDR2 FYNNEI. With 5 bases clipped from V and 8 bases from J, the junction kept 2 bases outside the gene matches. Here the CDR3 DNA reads TGTGCCAGCAGTAGACAGGGGCATGAGCAGTTCTTC. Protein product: CASSRQGHEQFF.

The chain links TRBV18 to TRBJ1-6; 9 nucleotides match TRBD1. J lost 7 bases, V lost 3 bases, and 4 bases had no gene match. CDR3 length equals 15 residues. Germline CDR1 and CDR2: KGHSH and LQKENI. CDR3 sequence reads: CASSPGQGPNSPLHF. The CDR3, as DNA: TGTGCCAGCTCACCCGGACAGGGGCCGAATTCACCCCTCCACTTT. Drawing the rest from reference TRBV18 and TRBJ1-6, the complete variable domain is NAGVMQNPRHLVRRRGQEARLRCSPMKGHSHVYWYRQLPEEGLKFMVYLQKENIIDESGMPKERFSAEFPKEGPSILRIQQVVRGDSAAYFCASSPGQGPNSPLHFGNGTRLTVT.

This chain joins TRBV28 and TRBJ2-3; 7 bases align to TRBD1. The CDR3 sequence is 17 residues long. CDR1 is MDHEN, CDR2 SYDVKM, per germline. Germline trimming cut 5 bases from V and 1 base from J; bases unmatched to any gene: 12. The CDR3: CASSLRTGVGGTDTQYF. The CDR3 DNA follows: TGTGCCAGCAGTCTCCGCACAGGGGTCGGAGGCACAGATACGCAGTATTTT.

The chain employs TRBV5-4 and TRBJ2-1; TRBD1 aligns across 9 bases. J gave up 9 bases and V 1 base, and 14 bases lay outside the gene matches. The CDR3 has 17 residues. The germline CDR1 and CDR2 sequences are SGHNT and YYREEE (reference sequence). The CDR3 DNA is TGTGCCAGCAGCTTGAATCCAGGGACAGGGAACAATGTTGAGCAGTTCTTC. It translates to CASSLNPGTGNNVEQFF.

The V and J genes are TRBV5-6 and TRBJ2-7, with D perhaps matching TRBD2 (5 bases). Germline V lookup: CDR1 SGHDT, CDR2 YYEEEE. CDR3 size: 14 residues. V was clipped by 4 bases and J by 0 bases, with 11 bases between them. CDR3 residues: CASSPTGTSYEQYF. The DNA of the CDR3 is TGTGCCAGCAGCCCCACGGGAACCTCCTACGAGCAGTACTTC.

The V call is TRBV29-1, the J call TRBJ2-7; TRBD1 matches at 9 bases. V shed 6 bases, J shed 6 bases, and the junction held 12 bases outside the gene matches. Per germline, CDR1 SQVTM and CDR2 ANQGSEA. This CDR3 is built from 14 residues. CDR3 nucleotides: TGCAGCGTGGCAATCGGGACAGGGAGTCGCGAGCAGTACTTC. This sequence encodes CSVAIGTGSREQYF.

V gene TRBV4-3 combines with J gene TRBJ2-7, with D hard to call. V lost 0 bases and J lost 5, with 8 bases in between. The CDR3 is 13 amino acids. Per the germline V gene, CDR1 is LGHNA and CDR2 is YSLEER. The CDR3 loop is CASSQDRLDEQYF. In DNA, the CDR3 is TGCGCCAGCAGCCAAGATCGGCTAGACGAGCAGTACTTC.

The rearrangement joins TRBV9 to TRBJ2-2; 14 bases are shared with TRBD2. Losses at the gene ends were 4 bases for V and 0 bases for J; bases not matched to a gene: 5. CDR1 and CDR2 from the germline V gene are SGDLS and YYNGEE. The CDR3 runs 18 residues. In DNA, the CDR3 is TGTGCCAGCAGCTTCCAGACTAGCGGGGGGGCGAACACCGGGGAGCTGTTTTTT. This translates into CASSFQTSGGANTGELFF.

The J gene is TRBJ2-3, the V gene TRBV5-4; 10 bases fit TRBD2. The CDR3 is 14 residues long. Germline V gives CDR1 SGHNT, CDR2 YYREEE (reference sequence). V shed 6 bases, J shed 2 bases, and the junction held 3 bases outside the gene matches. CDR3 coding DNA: TGTGCCAGCAAGAGCGGGGGGGACACAGATACGCAGTATTTT. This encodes CASKSGGDTDTQYF.

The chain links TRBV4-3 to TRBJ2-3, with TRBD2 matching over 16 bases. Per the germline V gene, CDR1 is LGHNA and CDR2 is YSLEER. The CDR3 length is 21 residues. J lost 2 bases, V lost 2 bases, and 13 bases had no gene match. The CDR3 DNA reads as TGCGCCAGCAGCCAATTCTCCCCCGGGACTAGCGGGGGGGCACTCACAGATACGCAGTATTTT. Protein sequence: CASSQFSPGTSGGALTDTQYF.

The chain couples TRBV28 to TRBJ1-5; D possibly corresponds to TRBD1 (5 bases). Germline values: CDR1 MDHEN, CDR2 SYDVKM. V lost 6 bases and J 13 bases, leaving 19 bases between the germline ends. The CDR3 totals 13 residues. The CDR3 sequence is CASSQGGGDVQHF. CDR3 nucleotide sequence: TGTGCCAGCAGCCAGGGAGGCGGGGACGTACAGCATTTT.

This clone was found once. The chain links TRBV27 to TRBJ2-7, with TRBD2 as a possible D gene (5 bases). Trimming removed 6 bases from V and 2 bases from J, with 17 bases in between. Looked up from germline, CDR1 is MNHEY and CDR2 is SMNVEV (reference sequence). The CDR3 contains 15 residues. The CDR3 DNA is TGTGCCAGCAGGGACTCCGCGGGTTCCCCCTACGAGCAGTACTTC. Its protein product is CASRDSAGSPYEQYF.

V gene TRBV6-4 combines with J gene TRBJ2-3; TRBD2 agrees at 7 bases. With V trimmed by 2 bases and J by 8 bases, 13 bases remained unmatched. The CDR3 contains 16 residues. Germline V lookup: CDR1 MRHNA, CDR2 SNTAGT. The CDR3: CASSDPGLTGEGTQYF. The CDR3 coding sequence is TGTGCCAGCAGTGACCCGGGACTAACCGGCGAGGGTACGCAGTATTTT.

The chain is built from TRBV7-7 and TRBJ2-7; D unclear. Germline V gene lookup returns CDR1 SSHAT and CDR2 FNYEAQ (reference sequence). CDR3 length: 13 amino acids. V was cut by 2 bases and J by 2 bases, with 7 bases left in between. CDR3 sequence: CASSLSPTYEQYF. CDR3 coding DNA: TGTGCCAGCAGCTTAAGCCCGACCTACGAGCAGTACTTC. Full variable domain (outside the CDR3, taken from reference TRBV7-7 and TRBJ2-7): GAGVSQSPRYKVTKRGQDVTLRCDPISSHATLYWYQQALGQGPEFLTYFNYEAQPDKSGLPSDRFSAERPEGSISTLTIQRTEQRDSAMYRCASSLSPTYEQYFGPGTRLTVT.

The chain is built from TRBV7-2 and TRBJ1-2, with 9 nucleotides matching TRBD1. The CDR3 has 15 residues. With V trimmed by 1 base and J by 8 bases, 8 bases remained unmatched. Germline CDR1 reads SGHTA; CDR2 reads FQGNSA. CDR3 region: CASSLGNRGPDGYTF. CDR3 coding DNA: TGTGCCAGCAGCTTAGGCAACAGGGGGCCAGACGGCTACACCTTC.

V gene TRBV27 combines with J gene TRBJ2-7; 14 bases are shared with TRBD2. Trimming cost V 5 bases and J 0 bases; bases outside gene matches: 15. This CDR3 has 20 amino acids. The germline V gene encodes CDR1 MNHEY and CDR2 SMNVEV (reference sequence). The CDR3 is CASSPGPGLAGVILSYEQYF. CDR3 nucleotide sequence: TGTGCCAGCAGTCCCGGGCCGGGACTAGCGGGAGTTATCCTCTCCTACGAGCAGTACTTC.

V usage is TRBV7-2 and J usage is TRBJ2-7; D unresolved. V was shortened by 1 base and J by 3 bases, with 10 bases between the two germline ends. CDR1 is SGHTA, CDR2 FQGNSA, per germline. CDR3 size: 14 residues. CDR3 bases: TGTGCCAGCAGCTTAGGTCCCGCGAACTACGAGCAGTACTTC. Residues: CASSLGPANYEQYF.

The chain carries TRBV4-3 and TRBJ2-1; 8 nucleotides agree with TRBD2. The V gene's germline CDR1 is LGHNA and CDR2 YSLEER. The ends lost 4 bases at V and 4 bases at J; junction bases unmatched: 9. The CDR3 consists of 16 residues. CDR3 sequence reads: CASSPEAGVPYNEQFF. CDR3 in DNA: TGCGCCAGCAGCCCAGAAGCGGGGGTACCATACAATGAGCAGTTCTTC.

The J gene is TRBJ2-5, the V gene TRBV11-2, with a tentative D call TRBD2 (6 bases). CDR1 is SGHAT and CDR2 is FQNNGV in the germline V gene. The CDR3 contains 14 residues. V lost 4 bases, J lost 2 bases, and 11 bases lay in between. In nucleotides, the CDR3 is TGTGCCAGCAGCTCCCCCGGGACTCAAGAGACCCAGTACTTC. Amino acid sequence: CASSSPGTQETQYF. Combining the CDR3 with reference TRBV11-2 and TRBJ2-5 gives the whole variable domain EAGVAQSPRYKIIEKRQSVAFWCNPISGHATLYWYQQILGQGPKLLIQFQNNGVVDDSQLPKDRFSAERLKGVDSTLKIQPAKLEDSAVYLCASSSPGTQETQYFGPGTRLLVL.

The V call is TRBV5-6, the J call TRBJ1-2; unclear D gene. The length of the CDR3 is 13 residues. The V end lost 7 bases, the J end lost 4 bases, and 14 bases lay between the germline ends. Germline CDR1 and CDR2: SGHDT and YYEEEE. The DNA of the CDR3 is TGTGCCAGCCGGTCTCCGCCCGCCTATGGCTACACCTTC. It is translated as CASRSPPAYGYTF.